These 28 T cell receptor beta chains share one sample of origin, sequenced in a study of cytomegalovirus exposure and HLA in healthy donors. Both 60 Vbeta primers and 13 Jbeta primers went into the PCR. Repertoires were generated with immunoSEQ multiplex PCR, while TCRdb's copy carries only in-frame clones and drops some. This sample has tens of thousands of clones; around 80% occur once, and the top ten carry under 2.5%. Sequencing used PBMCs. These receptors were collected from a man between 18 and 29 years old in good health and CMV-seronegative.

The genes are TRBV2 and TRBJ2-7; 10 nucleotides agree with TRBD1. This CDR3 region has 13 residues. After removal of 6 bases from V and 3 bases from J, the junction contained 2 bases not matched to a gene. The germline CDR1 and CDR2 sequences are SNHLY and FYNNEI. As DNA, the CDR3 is TGTGCCAGCAGGCGGACAGGGGGCTACGAGCAGTACTTC. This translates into CASRRTGGYEQYF.

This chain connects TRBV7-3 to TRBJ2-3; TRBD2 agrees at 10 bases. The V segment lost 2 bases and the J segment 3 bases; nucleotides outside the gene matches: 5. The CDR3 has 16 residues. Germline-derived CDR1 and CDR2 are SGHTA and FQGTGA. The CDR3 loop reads CASSLGAGGPTDTQYF. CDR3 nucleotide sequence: TGTGCCAGCAGCTTAGGAGCGGGAGGGCCGACAGATACGCAGTATTTT.

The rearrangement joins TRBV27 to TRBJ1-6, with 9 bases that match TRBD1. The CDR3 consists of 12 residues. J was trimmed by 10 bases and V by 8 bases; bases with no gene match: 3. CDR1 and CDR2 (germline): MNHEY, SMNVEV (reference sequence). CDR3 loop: CASGDRDSPLHF. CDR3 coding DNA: TGTGCCAGCGGGGACAGGGACTCACCCCTCCACTTT.

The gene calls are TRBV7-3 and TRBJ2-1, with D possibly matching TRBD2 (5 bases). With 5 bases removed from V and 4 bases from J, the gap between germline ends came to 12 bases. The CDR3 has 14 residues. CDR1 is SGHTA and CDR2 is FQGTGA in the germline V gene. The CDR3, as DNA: TGTGCCAGCAGCCTGGACTCCTTGTACAATGAGCAGTTCTTC. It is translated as CASSLDSLYNEQFF.

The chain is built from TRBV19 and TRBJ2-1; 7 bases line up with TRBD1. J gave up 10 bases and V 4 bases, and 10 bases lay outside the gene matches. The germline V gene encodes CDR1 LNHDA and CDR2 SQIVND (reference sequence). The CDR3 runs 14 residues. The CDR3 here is CASSTQTGLSEQFF. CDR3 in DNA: TGTGCCAGTAGTACCCAGACAGGGCTTAGCGAGCAGTTCTTC.

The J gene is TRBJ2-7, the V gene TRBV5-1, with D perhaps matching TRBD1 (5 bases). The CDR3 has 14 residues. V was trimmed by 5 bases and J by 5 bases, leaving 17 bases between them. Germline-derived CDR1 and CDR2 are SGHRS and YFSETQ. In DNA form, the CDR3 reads TGCGCCAGCAGAGAACAGGCGGTAGTCAACGAGCAGTACTTC. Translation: CASREQAVVNEQYF.

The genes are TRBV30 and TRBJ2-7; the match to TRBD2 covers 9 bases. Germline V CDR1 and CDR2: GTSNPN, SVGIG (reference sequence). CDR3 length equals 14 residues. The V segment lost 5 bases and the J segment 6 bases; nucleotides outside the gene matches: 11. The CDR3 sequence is CAWYHEAGGSEQYF. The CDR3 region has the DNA TGTGCCTGGTATCACGAGGCGGGGGGGTCCGAGCAGTACTTC.

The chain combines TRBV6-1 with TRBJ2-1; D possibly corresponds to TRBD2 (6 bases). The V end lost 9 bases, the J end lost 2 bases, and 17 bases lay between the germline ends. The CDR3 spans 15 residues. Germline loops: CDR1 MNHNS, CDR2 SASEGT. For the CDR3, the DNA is TGTGCCAGTGATCCATTGGGCGGGGCCTACAATGAGCAGTTCTTC. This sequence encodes CASDPLGGAYNEQFF.

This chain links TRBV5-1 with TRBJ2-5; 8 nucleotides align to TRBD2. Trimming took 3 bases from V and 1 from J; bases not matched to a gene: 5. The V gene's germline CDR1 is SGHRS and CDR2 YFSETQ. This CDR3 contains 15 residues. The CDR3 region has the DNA TGCGCCAGCAGCTGGTCAACTAGCGGCCAAGAGACCCAGTACTTC. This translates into CASSWSTSGQETQYF.

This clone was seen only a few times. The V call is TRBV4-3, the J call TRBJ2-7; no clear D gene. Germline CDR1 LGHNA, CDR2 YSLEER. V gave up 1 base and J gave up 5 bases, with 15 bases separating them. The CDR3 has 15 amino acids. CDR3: CASSQARPRSDEQYF. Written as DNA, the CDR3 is TGCGCCAGCAGCCAAGCCCGGCCGCGGAGTGACGAGCAGTACTTC.

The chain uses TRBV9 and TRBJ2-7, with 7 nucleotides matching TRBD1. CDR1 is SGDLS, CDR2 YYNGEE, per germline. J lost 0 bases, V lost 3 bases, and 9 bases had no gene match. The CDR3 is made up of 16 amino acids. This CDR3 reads CASSAGTATFSYEQYF. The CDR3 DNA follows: TGTGCCAGCAGCGCGGGGACAGCTACTTTCTCCTACGAGCAGTACTTC.

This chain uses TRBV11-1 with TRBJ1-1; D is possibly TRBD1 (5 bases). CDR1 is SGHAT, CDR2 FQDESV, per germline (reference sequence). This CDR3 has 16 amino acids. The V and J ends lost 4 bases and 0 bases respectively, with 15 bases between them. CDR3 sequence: CASSSTSGVMNTEAFF. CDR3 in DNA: TGTGCCAGCAGCTCAACATCGGGGGTAATGAACACTGAAGCTTTCTTT. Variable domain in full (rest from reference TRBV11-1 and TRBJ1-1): EAEVAQSPRYKITEKSQAVAFWCDPISGHATLYWYRQILGQGPELLVQFQDESVVDDSQLPKDRFSAERLKGVDSTLKIQPAELGDSAMYLCASSSTSGVMNTEAFFGQGTRLTVV.

The CDR3 nucleotides are TGTGCCAGCAGCTTCAGGGTAAACACTGAAGCTTTCTTT. Its translation: CASSFRVNTEAFF. The chain employs TRBV13 and TRBJ1-1, with D perhaps TRBD1 (5 bases). Trimming stripped 3 bases from V and 2 bases from J, with 7 bases between. The CDR3 covers 13 residues. Germline values: CDR1 PRHDT, CDR2 FYEKMQ (reference sequence).

The chain's CDR3 is CASSPAEGQTQYF. The CDR3 DNA reads TGTGCCAGTAGTCCCGCGGAGGGTCAGACCCAGTACTTC. V is TRBV19 and J is TRBJ2-5, with D tentatively TRBD2 (6 bases). V lost 5 bases and J lost 6, with 13 bases in between. This CDR3 region has 13 residues. The germline V gene has CDR1 LNHDA and CDR2 SQIVND (reference sequence).

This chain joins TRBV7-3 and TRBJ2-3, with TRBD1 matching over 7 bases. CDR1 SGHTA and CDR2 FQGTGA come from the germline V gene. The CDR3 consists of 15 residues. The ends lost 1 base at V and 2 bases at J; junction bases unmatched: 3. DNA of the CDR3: TGTGCCAGCAGCTTAAGCAGGGGGAACACAGATACGCAGTATTTT. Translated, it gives CASSLSRGNTDTQYF.

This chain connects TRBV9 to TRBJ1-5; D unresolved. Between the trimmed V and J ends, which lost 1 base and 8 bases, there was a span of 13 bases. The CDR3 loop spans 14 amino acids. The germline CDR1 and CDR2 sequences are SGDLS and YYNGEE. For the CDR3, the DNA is TGTGCCAGCAGCGTAAGTAGTTCGGTGGAGCCCCAGCATTTT. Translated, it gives CASSVSSSVEPQHF.

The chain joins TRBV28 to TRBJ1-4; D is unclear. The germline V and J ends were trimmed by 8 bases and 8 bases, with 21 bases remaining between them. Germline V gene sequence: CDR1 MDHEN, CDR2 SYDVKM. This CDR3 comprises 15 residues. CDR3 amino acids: CASGFQWFSLEKLFF. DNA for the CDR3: TGTGCCAGCGGCTTCCAATGGTTTAGCTTGGAAAAACTGTTTTTT.

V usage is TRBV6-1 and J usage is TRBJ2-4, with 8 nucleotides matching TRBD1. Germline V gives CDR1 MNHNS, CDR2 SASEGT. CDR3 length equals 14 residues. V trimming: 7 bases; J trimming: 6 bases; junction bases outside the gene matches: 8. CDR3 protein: CASIPGGVGNIQYF. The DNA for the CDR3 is TGTGCCAGCATCCCAGGGGGCGTCGGAAACATTCAGTACTTC.

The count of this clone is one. The CDR3 region is CASSFGRGGRMSADTQYF. The CDR3 nucleotides are TGTGCCAGCAGCTTCGGGCGGGGGGGACGGATGAGCGCAGATACGCAGTATTTT. This chain uses TRBV5-4 with TRBJ2-3; 9 positions match TRBD2. The ends lost 2 bases at V and 4 bases at J; junction bases unmatched: 14. Germline V gene sequence: CDR1 SGHNT, CDR2 YYREEE (reference sequence). CDR3 length equals 18 residues. Looking up the rest from reference TRBV5-4 and TRBJ2-3 gives the full variable domain: ETGVTQSPTHLIKTRGQQVTLRCSSQSGHNTVSWYQQALGQGPQFIFQYYREEENGRGNFPPRFSGLQFPNYSSELNVNALELDDSALYLCASSFGRGGRMSADTQYFGPGTRLTVL.

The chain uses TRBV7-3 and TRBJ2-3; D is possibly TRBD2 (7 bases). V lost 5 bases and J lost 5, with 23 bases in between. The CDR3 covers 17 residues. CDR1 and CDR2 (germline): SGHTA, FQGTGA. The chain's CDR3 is CASSPLEGGGLQDTQYF. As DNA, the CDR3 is TGTGCCAGCAGCCCCCTTGAAGGCGGGGGCCTGCAAGATACGCAGTATTTT.

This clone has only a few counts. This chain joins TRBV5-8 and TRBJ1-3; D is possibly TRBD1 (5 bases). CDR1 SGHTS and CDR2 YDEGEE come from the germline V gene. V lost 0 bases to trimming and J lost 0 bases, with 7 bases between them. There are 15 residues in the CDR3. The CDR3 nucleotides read TGTGCCAGCAGCTTGGACGGGGGCTCTGGAAACACCATATATTTT. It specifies CASSLDGGSGNTIYF.

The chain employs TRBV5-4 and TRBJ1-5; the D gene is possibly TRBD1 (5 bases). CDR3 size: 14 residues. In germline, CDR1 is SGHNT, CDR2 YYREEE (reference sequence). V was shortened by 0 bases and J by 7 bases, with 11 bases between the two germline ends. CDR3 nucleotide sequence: TGTGCCAGCAGCTTGGGCCCGGACATCCAGCCCCAGCATTTT. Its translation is CASSLGPDIQPQHF.

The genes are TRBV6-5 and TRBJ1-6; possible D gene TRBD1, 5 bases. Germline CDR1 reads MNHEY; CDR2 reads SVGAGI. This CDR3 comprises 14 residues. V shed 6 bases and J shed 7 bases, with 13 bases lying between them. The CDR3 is CASRPIGGNSPLHF. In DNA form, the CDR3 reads TGTGCCAGCAGACCTATCGGGGGGAATTCACCCCTCCACTTT.

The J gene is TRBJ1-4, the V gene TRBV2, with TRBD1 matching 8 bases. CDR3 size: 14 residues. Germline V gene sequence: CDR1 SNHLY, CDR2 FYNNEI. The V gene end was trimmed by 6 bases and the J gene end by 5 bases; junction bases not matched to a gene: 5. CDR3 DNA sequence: TGTGCCAGCAGCGCCGGGACAGGAAATGAAAAACTGTTTTTT. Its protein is CASSAGTGNEKLFF. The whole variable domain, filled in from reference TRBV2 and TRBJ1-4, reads EPEVTQTPSHQVTQMGQEVILRCVPISNHLYFYWYRQILGQKVEFLVSFYNNEISEKSEIFDDQFSVERPDGSNFTLKIRSTKLEDSAMYFCASSAGTGNEKLFFGSGTQLSVL.

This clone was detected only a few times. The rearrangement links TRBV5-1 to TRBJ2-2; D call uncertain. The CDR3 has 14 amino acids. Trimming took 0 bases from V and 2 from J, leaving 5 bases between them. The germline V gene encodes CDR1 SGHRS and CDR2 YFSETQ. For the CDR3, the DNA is TGCGCCAGCAGCTTGGTTCCAAACACCGGGGAGCTGTTTTTT. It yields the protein CASSLVPNTGELFF. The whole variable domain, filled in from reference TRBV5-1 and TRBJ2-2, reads KAGVTQTPRYLIKTRGQQVTLSCSPISGHRSVSWYQQTPGQGLQFLFEYFSETQRNKGNFPGRFSGRQFSNSRSEMNVSTLELGDSALYLCASSLVPNTGELFFGEGSRLTVL.

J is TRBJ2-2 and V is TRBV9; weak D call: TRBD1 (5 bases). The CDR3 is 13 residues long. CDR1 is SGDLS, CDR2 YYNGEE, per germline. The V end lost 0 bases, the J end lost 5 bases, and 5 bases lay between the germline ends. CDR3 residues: CASSVEGTGELFF. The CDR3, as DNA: TGTGCCAGCAGCGTAGAGGGGACCGGGGAGCTGTTTTTT.

CDR3 sequence: CASSLVTTQKNTEAFF. As DNA, the CDR3 is TGCGCCAGCAGCTTGGTCACGACTCAGAAGAACACTGAAGCTTTCTTT. The chain carries TRBV5-1 and TRBJ1-1; no reliable D call. In germline, CDR1 is SGHRS, CDR2 YFSETQ. Trimming left V 0 bases short and J 1 base short, with 13 bases between. The CDR3 length is 16 residues.

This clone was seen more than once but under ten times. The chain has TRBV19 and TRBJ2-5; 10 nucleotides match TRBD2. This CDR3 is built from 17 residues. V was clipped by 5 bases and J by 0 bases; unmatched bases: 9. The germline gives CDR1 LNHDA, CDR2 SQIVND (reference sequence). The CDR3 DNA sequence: TGTGCCAGTAGTTCGGCTAGCGGGAGAGCAAACCAAGAGACCCAGTACTTC. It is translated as CASSSASGRANQETQYF.